This T cell receptor (beta chain) derives from a study of blood T cell repertoires in COVID-19. Sequencing was performed with immunoSEQ multiplex PCR; in TCRdb, only in-frame clones are kept and a portion is missing. The sample holds tens of thousands of clones, about 92% seen once. Trimming removed 6 bases from V and 0 bases from J, with 25 bases in between. CDR3 length equals 19 residues. Germline V gives CDR1 SGHNT, CDR2 YENEEA. The gene calls are TRBV11-3 and TRBJ2-3; perhaps TRBD1 as D (5 bases). The sequence came from a man between 60 and 75 years old with acute or convalescent COVID-19. Sequencing was carried out using peripheral blood. The CDR3 sequence is CASSRRLRQPIPSTDTQYF. CDR3 coding DNA: TGTGCCAGCAGTCGACGTCTGCGACAGCCTATTCCTAGCACAGATACGCAGTATTTT.